One and the same sample provided the 9 T cell receptor beta chains below, sequenced in a study of CD8 T cells in Susac syndrome (dated by TCRdb to about 2019). The library was built by means of the immunoSEQ multiplex PCR assay. RNA was extracted using the RNeasy kit, and roughly 0.45 to 1 microgram was reverse transcribed with random hexamers. Using fastp at Q25 and MiXCR, TCRdb reprocessed the public reads and kept productive beta chains. Rows merge per CDR3 protein into single entries with the most common DNA and genes. Within this sample are 95,000 to 150,000 distinct CDR3 sequences, with around 94% of them counted one time only. The ten largest clones take up 0.065% to 0.1% of the sample. The specimen was CD4+ T cells from PBMCs. The receptors shown here come from a human donor in good health.

V gene TRBV29-1 combines with J gene TRBJ2-5; D perhaps matches TRBD2 (6 bases). Between the trimmed V and J ends, which lost 7 bases and 5 bases, there was a span of 14 bases. Looked up from germline, CDR1 is SQVTM and CDR2 is ANQGSEA. This CDR3 contains 12 residues. CDR3 coding DNA: TGCAGCGGTCGGGGGTACAAGGAGACCCAGTACTTC. Protein product: CSGRGYKETQYF.

The chain links TRBV20-1 to TRBJ2-7; 13 bases map to TRBD2. CDR1 and CDR2 from the germline V gene are DFQATT and SNEGSKA (reference sequence). The V gene end was trimmed by 0 bases and the J gene end by 6 bases; junction bases not matched to a gene: 11. The CDR3 covers 17 residues. The CDR3 nucleotides are TGCAGTGCTAGAGATCCGGGAGGACTAGCGGGAGAAGGCGAGCAGTACTTC. It codes for CSARDPGGLAGEGEQYF.

This clonotype was detected once. The chain uses TRBV2 and TRBJ1-5, with TRBD1 matching 7 bases. This CDR3 has 13 residues. V lost 1 base, J lost 8 bases, and 2 bases stayed unmatched. In germline, CDR1 is SNHLY, CDR2 FYNNEI. DNA for the CDR3: TGTGCCAGCAGTGAAGGACAGGGTAAGCCCCAGCATTTT. Protein: CASSEGQGKPQHF. The full variable domain, with the rest looked up from reference TRBV2 and TRBJ1-5, is EPEVTQTPSHQVTQMGQEVILRCVPISNHLYFYWYRQILGQKVEFLVSFYNNEISEKSEIFDDQFSVERPDGSNFTLKIRSTKLEDSAMYFCASSEGQGKPQHFGDGTRLSIL.

This clonotype showed up just a few times. J is TRBJ2-7 and V is TRBV7-8; 7 bases fit TRBD2. Trimming took 1 base from V and 4 from J; bases not matched to a gene: 1. Germline loops: CDR1 SGHVS, CDR2 FQNEAQ. The CDR3 loop spans 13 amino acids. CDR3 coding DNA: TGTGCCAGCAGCTTAGTGGGGGGGTACGAGCAGTACTTC. It is translated as CASSLVGGYEQYF.

The CDR3 protein is CASSAYRLGSYNEQFF. Here the CDR3 DNA reads TGTGCCAGCAGCGCCTATCGGTTAGGGTCCTACAATGAGCAGTTCTTC. V usage is TRBV9 and J usage is TRBJ2-1; D is unclear. V dropped 3 bases and J dropped 1 base, with 14 bases sitting between them. The CDR3 loop spans 16 amino acids. CDR1 SGDLS and CDR2 YYNGEE come from the germline V gene.

The V gene is TRBV6-5, the J gene TRBJ2-1; TRBD1 aligns across 7 bases. Germline CDR1 and CDR2: MNHEY and SVGAGI. V shed 3 bases, J shed 4 bases, and the junction held 3 bases outside the gene matches. CDR3 length: 14 residues. CDR3 nucleotides: TGTGCCAGCAGTTATATGACAGGGTACAATGAGCAGTTCTTC. This gives the protein CASSYMTGYNEQFF.

The CDR3 reads CASSITRSGEQFF. CDR3 coding DNA: TGTGCCAGTAGTATTACTAGGTCCGGTGAGCAGTTCTTC. The V and J genes are TRBV19 and TRBJ2-1; D perhaps matches TRBD2 (5 bases). Trimming took 3 bases from V and 9 from J, leaving 12 bases between them. Germline CDR1 is LNHDA and CDR2 is SQIVND (reference sequence). CDR3 length equals 13 residues. The variable domain in full, with the rest retrieved from reference TRBV19 and TRBJ2-1, is DGGITQSPKYLFRKEGQNVTLSCEQNLNHDAMYWYRQDPGQGLRLIYYSQIVNDFQKGDIAEGYSVSREKKESFPLTVTSAQKNPTAFYLCASSITRSGEQFFGPGTRLTVL.

The chain uses TRBV30 and TRBJ2-3, with D perhaps TRBD1 (6 bases). Trimming left V 0 bases short and J 7 bases short, with 11 bases between. Looked up from germline, CDR1 is GTSNPN and CDR2 is SVGIG (reference sequence). The CDR3 is 13 amino acids. CDR3 sequence reads: CAWSVNQGNTQYF. The DNA for the CDR3 is TGTGCCTGGAGTGTAAATCAGGGGAATACGCAGTATTTT.

J is TRBJ2-5 and V is TRBV4-1, with 11 positions matching TRBD2. CDR3 size: 16 residues. V lost 4 bases, J lost 1 base, and 5 bases stayed unmatched. From germline, CDR1 is MGHRA and CDR2 YSYEKL. In DNA form, the CDR3 reads TGCGCCAGCAGCCTCCTGACTAGCGGGGCCCAAGAGACCCAGTACTTC. Amino acid sequence: CASSLLTSGAQETQYF.